Here is one T cell receptor (beta chain) with its context. Its antigen target is currently unknown. The record has no base qualities; no much larger clone is one base away. The germline V gene (reference sequence) sets CDR1 to SSHAT and CDR2 to FNYEAQ. The V and J ends are trimmed by 1 base and 4 bases, leaving 7 bases between them. Taken from cysteine to phenylalanine, the CDR3 has 14 residues. Only the CDR3 DNA is retained, 42 bases long and in frame from the first base. The sample originates from a study of neoadjuvant nivolumab and ipilimumab in lung cancer (dated by TCRdb to the early 2020s). Study-level background: Nivolumab was given at 3 mg/kg intravenously on days 1, 15 and 29, and the combination arm added ipilimumab 1 mg/kg on day 1 only. The primary trial endpoint was the major pathologic response (MPR) rate in the intention-to-treat population in each study arm. A total of 44 patients with operable NSCLC were treated in the trial, with about 23 randomized to nivolumab monotherapy and roughly 20 randomized to nivolumab plus ipilimumab. The study compared TCR repertoires in pretherapy (baseline) peripheral blood with TCR repertoires in tumors resected at surgery following neoadjuvant immune checkpoint blockade. Matched pretherapy and resected tumor pairs were analyzed from seven patients, of whom four had been treated with nivolumab and three with nivolumab plus ipilimumab. Beyond this particular receptor, the publication reports: A positive correlation was observed between pretherapy blood TCR richness and richness in tumors resected after neoadjuvant therapy (Spearman R ~ 0.82). From pretherapy to surgery, tumor T-cell richness and clonality increased in three of three dual-therapy tumors but in only two of four nivolumab-treated tumors. TCR richness and clonality were greater in resected tumors than in tumor-adjacent uninvolved lung, and increases were seen in more dual-therapy-treated tumors. No significant correlation was found between TCR clonality and pathologic tumor regression, and only a single major-pathologic-response sample was available for the analysis of TCR clonality versus pathologic tumor regression. A small number of samples underwent TCR sequencing.

The library was made by the immunoSEQ multiplex PCR assay. In the source study's methods: Repertoires were summarized in terms of richness and clonality, and significantly expanded and contracted clones between pre- and post-therapy samples were identified. Entries here come from immuneACCESS through TCRdb and include only in-frame sequences with V and J called. Some clones fail to appear in such tables; in the studies checked, an unresolved V gene covers under half of the shortfall, and the cause of the remainder is unknown. The DNA was the basis for D and trimming; V, J and clone size are from that table. The sample table holds about 33,000 clones, of which 92% were seen once. The ten most abundant clones make up under 2.5% of the sample. The label giving this sample's time point can be read as: at surgical resection after neoadjuvant nivolumab +/- ipilimumab. The samples were taken from NEOSTAR, a phase 2 randomized trial in operable NSCLC that tested neoadjuvant nivolumab or nivolumab plus ipilimumab, followed by surgery.

Sequencing was performed on peripheral blood, taken after neoadjuvant nivolumab, alone or with ipilimumab, at or shortly before surgery. The sequence joins TRBV7-7 to TRBJ2-2, with the D gene call left open. The receptor comes from an adult with non-small cell lung cancer. The nucleotide sequence is TGTGCCAGCAGCTTAGAAGGGTCCACCGGGGAGCTGTTTTTT. Protein translation: CASSLEGSTGELFF.